Included here is one TCR beta chain sequence, with context. This record belongs to a study of PD-1 blockade in classical Hodgkin lymphoma. The V end lost 2 bases, the J end lost 3 bases, and 7 bases lay between the germline ends. The CDR3 totals 13 residues. Per germline, CDR1 SEHNR and CDR2 FQNEAQ (reference sequence). The data were produced by immunoSEQ multiplex PCR, yet TCRdb's version contains in-frame clones alone and is incomplete. This table holds about 41,000 clones, around three quarters found once. In every patient, relapse followed autologous stem cell transplantation, while exposure to brentuximab vedotin differed.

The chain recombines TRBV7-9 with TRBJ1-2; D unresolved. Sequences were derived from peripheral blood mononuclear cells (PBMCs), sampled at baseline. The receptor was isolated from a human donor with classical Hodgkin lymphoma. Here the CDR3 DNA reads TGTGCCAGCAGCTTAATAGCCGACTATGGCTACACCTTC. Protein sequence: CASSLIADYGYTF.